This TCR beta chain was documented in a study of blood T cell repertoires in COVID-19. At the level of the study: Whether acute or convalescent, the COVID-19 samples came from the United States, Italy and Spain. Nucleic acid was either cDNA or gDNA, and it came from T cells, B-cell-depleted T cells, or PBMCs.

As processed by the authors: Scientists estimated how many nucleated cells there were by amplifying reference gene primers. Here immunoSEQ multiplex PCR was the method, and the copy in TCRdb shows in-frame clones only, minus some. V, J and clone size reflect that table, while D and trimming were determined from the DNA. The sample consists of around 69,000 clones, roughly 84% of them appearing once. This receptor was obtained from a man between 45 and 60 years old with active COVID-19. Specimen: peripheral blood.

CDR3: CATSDRSTSTDTQYF. CDR3 in DNA: TGTGCCACCAGTGATCGCTCTACTAGCACAGATACGCAGTATTTT. V is TRBV24-1 and J is TRBJ2-3; D is ambiguous. This CDR3 region has 15 residues. Trimming removed 3 bases from V and 0 bases from J, with 9 bases in between. Germline V gene data show CDR1 as KGHDR and CDR2 as SFDVKD.